These T cell receptor beta chains were read from a single sample in a study of cytomegalovirus exposure and HLA in healthy donors. The data were produced by immunoSEQ multiplex PCR, yet TCRdb's version contains in-frame clones alone and is incomplete. Among roughly 100,000 clones listed, less than 10% were seen once. Specimen: PBMCs. The receptors stem from a man aged 50-60 years in good health and CMV-seropositive. The CDR3 runs from the conserved cysteine through the conserved F or W. The D gene is left open where the match is weak. Clone size is not always given. Where it is, it says once, few, many or a class for expanded clones.

j_call	clone_size	d_call	v_call	cdr3_aa	cdr3_nt
TRBJ1-1	.	.	TRBV27	CASSLDSGVGNTEAFF	TGTGCCAGCAGTTTAGATTCAGGGGTGGGGAACACTGAAGCTTTCTTT
TRBJ1-6	.	.	TRBV18	CASSPTATTTLHF	TGTGCCAGCTCACCGACCGCGACTACCACCCTCCACTTT
TRBJ2-2	.	TRBD2	TRBV29-1	CSVPGLAGVTGELFF	TGCAGCGTCCCGGGACTAGCGGGAGTTACCGGGGAGCTGTTTTTT
TRBJ1-2	few	.	TRBV9	CASSVDRSYGYTF	TGTGCCAGCAGCGTAGACAGGTCCTATGGCTACACCTTC
TRBJ2-1	.	TRBD2	TRBV5-1	CASNWGSGSYNEQFF	TGCGCCAGCAATTGGGGTAGCGGGAGCTACAATGAGCAGTTCTTC
TRBJ1-4	few	.	TRBV28	CASSLLGRQNEKLFF	TGTGCCAGCAGTTTATTGGGGAGGCAAAATGAAAAACTGTTTTTT
TRBJ2-5	.	TRBD2	TRBV29-1	CSVDRGLGRETQYF	TGCAGCGTTGACCGGGGACTAGGGCGGGAGACCCAGTACTTC
TRBJ1-6	.	TRBD1	TRBV5-6	CASSLLTGRSPLHF	TGTGCCAGCAGCTTATTGACAGGGCGGTCACCCCTCCACTTT
TRBJ1-2	.	TRBD1	TRBV15	CATSAGQNYGYTF	TGTGCCACCAGCGCGGGACAGAACTATGGCTACACCTTC
TRBJ2-7	few	.	TRBV29-1	CSVFQGGYEQYF	TGCAGCGTTTTCCAGGGTGGGTACGAGCAGTACTTC
TRBJ1-1	.	.	TRBV29-1	CSVALEGNTEAFF	TGCAGCGTAGCCCTCGAGGGGAACACTGAAGCTTTCTTT
TRBJ2-1	few	.	TRBV5-6	CASGTLAINEQFF	TGTGCCAGCGGAACTTTAGCAATCAATGAGCAGTTCTTC
TRBJ1-6	few	.	TRBV2	CASSAAGYNSPLHF	TGTGCCAGCAGTGCTGCAGGATATAATTCACCCCTCCACTTT
TRBJ2-1	.	.	TRBV6-1	CASSLTGARLQFF	TGTGCCAGCAGTCTGACAGGTGCACGTTTGCAGTTCTTC
TRBJ2-5	few	.	TRBV2	CASSDRFNTETQYF	TGTGCCAGCAGTGACAGGTTTAATACTGAGACCCAGTACTTC
TRBJ2-7	.	TRBD2	TRBV13	CASSSGLAGAGNEQYF	TGTGCCAGCAGCTCGGGACTAGCGGGAGCGGGGAACGAGCAGTACTTC
TRBJ1-4	few	.	TRBV7-8	CASSLGREGMRKLFF	TGTGCCAGCAGCTTGGGCAGGGAGGGAATGAGAAAACTGTTTTTT
TRBJ2-7	.	TRBD1	TRBV7-3	CASSQDRVGEQYF	TGTGCCAGCAGCCAAGACAGGGTCGGCGAGCAGTACTTC
TRBJ2-1	.	TRBD2	TRBV28	CASSLILRASGSPEQFF	TGTGCCAGCAGTTTAATATTGAGGGCTAGCGGGAGTCCTGAGCAGTTCTTC
TRBJ1-1	.	.	TRBV6-5	CASSYQGSVTEAFF	TGTGCCAGCAGTTACCAGGGATCTGTCACTGAAGCTTTCTTT
TRBJ2-7	few	TRBD2	TRBV7-9	CASSLGLAGPYEQYF	TGTGCCAGCAGCTTAGGACTAGCGGGACCCTACGAGCAGTACTTC
TRBJ1-5	.	TRBD1	TRBV19	CASSPGQGDQPQHF	TGTGCCAGTAGTCCGGGACAGGGAGATCAGCCCCAGCATTTT
TRBJ2-7	.	.	TRBV6-6	CASTSWRAGDEQYF	TGTGCCAGCACGAGTTGGCGGGCGGGCGACGAGCAGTACTTC
TRBJ2-1	few	TRBD2	TRBV7-2	CASSLGSGSPNEQFF	TGTGCCAGCAGCTTAGGTAGCGGGAGTCCCAATGAGCAGTTCTTC
TRBJ2-5	.	.	TRBV15	CATSRDLGRVEVETQYF	TGTGCCACCAGCAGAGATCTCGGCAGGGTTGAGGTTGAGACCCAGTACTTC
TRBJ2-5	.	.	TRBV28	CASSLSRVAQYF	TGTGCCAGCAGTTTATCGCGGGTTGCCCAGTACTTC
TRBJ1-4	few	.	TRBV5-1	CASSLRREGSFGWANEKLFF	TGCGCCAGCAGCTTGCGCAGGGAGGGATCGTTCGGATGGGCTAATGAAAAACTGTTTTTT
TRBJ1-1	.	.	TRBV18	CASSIGGGDTEAFF	TGTGCCAGCTCAATAGGGGGAGGGGACACTGAAGCTTTCTTT
TRBJ1-6	.	.	TRBV6-5	CASSSRQAPRSPLHF	TGTGCCAGCAGTTCCCGACAGGCGCCAAGGTCACCCCTCCACTTT
TRBJ2-7	few	.	TRBV6-5	CASSHPRTAIYEKYF	TGTGCCAGCAGCCATCCGCGGACAGCCATATACGAGAAGTACTTC
TRBJ2-4	.	TRBD1	TRBV5-6	CASSTSPGGYAKNIQYF	TGTGCCAGCAGCACCAGTCCAGGGGGCTATGCCAAAAACATTCAGTACTTC
TRBJ1-2	medium-sized	.	TRBV11-3	CARGGARGYTF	TGTGCCAGGGGGGGAGCCCGGGGCTACACCTTC
TRBJ2-7	few	TRBD2	TRBV28	CASSLMASGSAYEQYF	TGTGCCAGCAGTTTAATGGCTAGCGGGTCAGCCTACGAGCAGTACTTC
TRBJ2-3	.	.	TRBV5-8	CASTKGTGNLKYTDTQYF	TGTGCCAGCACTAAAGGAACAGGGAACCTCAAGTACACAGATACGCAGTATTTT
TRBJ2-7	.	TRBD2	TRBV5-6	CASSLSLAGSYEQYF	TGTGCCAGCAGCTTGAGTCTAGCGGGCTCCTACGAGCAGTACTTC
TRBJ2-7	few	TRBD2	TRBV25-1	CASRIGLAYEQYF	TGTGCCAGCAGGATAGGACTAGCCTACGAGCAGTACTTC
TRBJ2-2	.	.	TRBV7-9	CASRSTGAIGELFF	TGTGCCAGCAGGTCAACGGGAGCAATCGGGGAGCTGTTTTTT
TRBJ2-7	.	TRBD2	TRBV28	CASNSGLAPLF	TGTGCCAGCAATTCCGGACTAGCACCGCTCTTC
TRBJ2-7	few	.	TRBV7-6	CASSLAWGDEQYF	TGTGCCAGCAGCTTAGCTTGGGGCGACGAGCAGTACTTC
TRBJ2-3	few	TRBD2	TRBV27	CASGPLASGSSDTQYF	TGTGCCAGCGGACCTTTGGCTAGCGGGAGTTCAGATACGCAGTATTTT
TRBJ2-1	.	.	TRBV1	CTSSLRGSSYNEQFF	TGCACCAGCAGCCTACGGGGGAGCTCCTACAATGAGCAGTTCTTC
TRBJ1-5	few	.	TRBV11-2	CASSFSGGGKLSNQPQHF	TGTGCCAGCAGCTTTTCCGGGGGAGGGAAGCTGAGCAATCAGCCCCAGCATTTT
TRBJ1-6	few	TRBD1	TRBV11-3	CASSLDRDSPLHF	TGTGCCAGCAGCCTGGACAGGGATTCACCCCTCCACTTT
TRBJ2-7	.	TRBD1	TRBV5-1	CASSSDRASYEQYF	TGCGCCAGCAGCTCGGACAGGGCCTCCTACGAGCAGTACTTC
TRBJ2-2	few	TRBD2	TRBV5-1	CASSLGVLERESDTGELFF	TGCGCCAGCAGCTTGGGGGTGTTGGAGCGGGAGTCGGACACCGGGGAGCTGTTTTTT
TRBJ1-4	many	.	TRBV28	CASSSGVEKLFF	TGTGCCAGCAGTTCAGGGGTAGAAAAACTGTTTTTT
TRBJ2-6	.	.	TRBV5-1	CASSPLLSSGANVLTF	TGCGCCAGCAGCCCGCTCCTAAGCTCTGGGGCCAACGTCCTGACTTTC
TRBJ1-5	.	TRBD1	TRBV6-1	CASSGTGAQPQHF	TGTGCCAGCAGTGGGACAGGGGCTCAGCCCCAGCATTTT
TRBJ2-1	.	.	TRBV20-1	CSAIYYNEQFF	TGCAGTGCTATCTACTACAATGAGCAGTTCTTC
TRBJ2-7	few	.	TRBV27	CASSLSPSASSYEQYF	TGTGCCAGCAGTTTATCGCCTAGCGCCAGCTCCTACGAGCAGTACTTC
TRBJ2-7	few	TRBD1	TRBV5-1	CASSFGQANEQYF	TGCGCCAGCAGCTTCGGACAGGCCAACGAGCAGTACTTC
TRBJ2-1	few	TRBD2	TRBV2	CASEWSSGGDSYNEQFF	TGTGCCAGCGAGTGGTCTAGCGGGGGAGACTCCTACAATGAGCAGTTCTTC
TRBJ2-3	few	.	TRBV9	CASSVISTDTQYF	TGTGCCAGCAGCGTAATAAGCACAGATACGCAGTATTTT
TRBJ2-2	.	.	TRBV4-2	CASSPDLGSPGELFF	TGTGCCAGCAGCCCCGATCTAGGTTCGCCCGGGGAGCTGTTTTTT
TRBJ2-5	.	.	TRBV5-6	CASSLYQSETQYF	TGTGCCAGCAGCTTATATCAGTCCGAGACCCAGTACTTC
TRBJ2-5	.	TRBD2	TRBV4-3	CASSPGLGEGNQYF	TGCGCCAGCAGCCCGGGGCTAGGGGAGGGGAACCAGTACTTC
TRBJ1-2	few	.	TRBV5-1	CASSSQRATDGYTF	TGCGCCAGCAGCTCGCAGAGGGCTACGGATGGCTACACCTTC
TRBJ2-7	few	TRBD2	TRBV5-1	CASSPRGSGRPDEQYF	TGCGCCAGCAGCCCCCGGGGTAGCGGGAGACCCGACGAGCAGTACTTC